This TCR beta chain emerged from a study of T cell responses to AZD1222 COVID-19 vaccine. As for this clone: Its antigen is unidentified.

Study-level results: Seropositivity was recorded at baseline in only a handful of AZD1222 recipients. The reported proportion of spike-specific TCRs targeting unmutated variant regions was nearly half. Spike-specific TCR breadth and depth grew following two AZD1222 doses. Donors were chiefly white British, with a greater number of females, and clonal diversity was perhaps underestimated.

The CDR3 totals 14 residues. V lost 6 bases and J lost 2, with 17 bases in between. Germline CDR1 SQVTM, CDR2 ANQGSEA. The data were produced by immunoSEQ multiplex PCR, yet TCRdb's version contains in-frame clones alone and is incomplete. Among approximately 150,000 clones, more than 85% were seen once, and the ten largest hold approximately 1%. This receptor was identified in an adult in good health. V gene TRBV29-1 combines with J gene TRBJ2-7; D is possibly TRBD1 or TRBD2 (7 bases each). Material: peripheral blood, obtained on day 0 of AZD1222 vaccination. The CDR3 sequence: CSVQQTGRAYEQYF. The CDR3 nucleotides read TGCAGCGTGCAACAGACAGGGAGGGCCTACGAGCAGTACTTC.